The source of this T cell receptor (beta chain) is a study of beta chain features in type 1 diabetes. Turning to the study itself: Age, gender, cell numbers and subset yield matched between patients and controls. Points from the study as a whole: Type 1 diabetes patients showed a moderate but significant shortening of TCRB CDR3s in all four CD4+ subsets.

V shed 5 bases and J 7 bases; nucleotides not matched to a gene: 9. The CDR3 is 15 amino acids. From germline, CDR1 is SGHTA and CDR2 FQGNSA. Worth noting for this clone: Its cognate antigen is unknown.

As every portion of the isolated RNA was reverse transcribed, the sequencing read expressed TCRB transcripts. Sequencing was performed with immunoSEQ multiplex PCR; in TCRdb, only in-frame clones are kept and a portion is missing. The data hold hundreds of thousands of clones, with roughly an eighth observed a single time. The chain combines TRBV7-2 with TRBJ2-1; 9 bases map to TRBD2. Input material: naive CD4+ T cells from blood. The receptor was isolated from a man younger than 35 with type 1 diabetes. The CDR3 DNA sequence: TGTGCCAGCAGCCCTTCTAGCGGGGCTAATAATGAGCAGTTCTTC. Amino acid sequence: CASSPSSGANNEQFF.